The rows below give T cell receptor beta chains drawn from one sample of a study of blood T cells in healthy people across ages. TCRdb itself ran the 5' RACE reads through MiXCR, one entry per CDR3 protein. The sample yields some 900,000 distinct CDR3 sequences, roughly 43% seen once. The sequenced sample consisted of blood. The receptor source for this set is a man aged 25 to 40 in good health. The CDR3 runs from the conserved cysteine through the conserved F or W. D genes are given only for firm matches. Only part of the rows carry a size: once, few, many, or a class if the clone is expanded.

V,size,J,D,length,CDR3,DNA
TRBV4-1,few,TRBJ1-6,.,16,CASTITGRDTGSPLHF,TGCGCCAGCACCATCACGGGCCGGGATACGGGATCACCCCTCCACTTT
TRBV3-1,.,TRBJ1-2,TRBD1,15,CASSPLDRGNYGYTF,TGTGCCAGCAGCCCCCTGGACAGGGGGAACTATGGCTACACCTTC
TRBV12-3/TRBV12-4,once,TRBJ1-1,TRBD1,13,CASGTGGNTEAFF,TGTGCCAGCGGGACAGGCGGGAACACTGAAGCTTTCTTT
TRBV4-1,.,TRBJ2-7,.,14,CASSHKVGVDEQYF,TGCGCCAGCAGCCACAAGGTCGGGGTGGACGAGCAGTACTTC
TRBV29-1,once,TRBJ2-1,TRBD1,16,CSVPSVAGGAYNEQFF,TGCAGCGTTCCATCCGTAGCAGGGGGCGCCTACAATGAGCAGTTCTTC
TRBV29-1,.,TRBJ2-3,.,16,CSVRRDTAGGTDTQYF,TGCAGCGTCCGACGAGATACCGCCGGGGGCACAGATACGCAGTATTTT
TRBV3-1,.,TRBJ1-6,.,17,CASSQDGRTAYNSPLHF,TGTGCCAGCAGCCAAGATGGACGGACAGCTTATAATTCACCCCTCCACTTT
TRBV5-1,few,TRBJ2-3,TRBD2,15,CASSGVAGTTDTQYF,TGCGCCAGCAGCGGGGTAGCGGGAACCACAGATACGCAGTATTTT
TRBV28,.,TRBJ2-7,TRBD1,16,CASSLPAGGGYNEQYF,TGTGCCAGCAGTTTACCGGCAGGGGGCGGGTACAATGAGCAGTACTTC
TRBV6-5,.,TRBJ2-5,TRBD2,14,CASSYGLARETQYF,TGTGCCAGCAGTTACGGACTAGCTCGAGAGACCCAGTACTTC
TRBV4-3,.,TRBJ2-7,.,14,CASSHTSVSYEQYF,TGCGCCAGCAGCCACACCTCAGTCAGCTACGAGCAGTACTTC
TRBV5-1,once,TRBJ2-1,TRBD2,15,CTSSLVAGDYNEQFF,TGCACCAGCAGCTTGGTAGCGGGAGACTACAATGAGCAGTTCTTC
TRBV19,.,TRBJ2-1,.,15,CASSIGKNSYNEQFF,TGTGCCAGCTCCATCGGGAAGAACTCCTACAATGAGCAGTTCTTC
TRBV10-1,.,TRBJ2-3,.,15,CASSKVQGNTDTQYF,TGCGCCAGCAGTAAAGTCCAGGGGAACACAGATACGCAGTATTTT
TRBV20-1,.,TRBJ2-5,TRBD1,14,CSADRDRGKETQYF,TGCAGTGCTGACCGGGACAGGGGGAAGGAGACCCAGTACTTC
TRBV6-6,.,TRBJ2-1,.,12,CASSTMEFGQFF,TGTGCCAGCAGCACTATGGAGTTTGGGCAGTTCTTC
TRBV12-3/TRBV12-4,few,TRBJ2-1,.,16,CASIGGDRASYNEQFF,TGTGCCAGTATAGGCGGGGACCGGGCCTCCTACAATGAGCAGTTCTTC